The subject of this entry is one T cell receptor (beta chain). Antigen unknown. At one of its ends the junction is not consistent with the germline gene, which may arise from a read error. TCRbeta library construction was performed incorporating unique molecular identifiers. TCRdb ran MiXCR on the PCR reads and lists one entry per CDR3 protein. The sample lists just over 950,000 distinct CDR3 sequences, under 30% occurring once. The data originate from a study of T-cell reconstitution after alpha-beta-depleted transplantation in children. Study-wide findings and caveats: About two months after transplant, alpha-beta T cells reportedly came from several hundred expanded graft clones. Newly generated T cells supplied most T-cell counts and diversity one year post-transplant. Some patients' high day-60 TCRbeta diversity was attributed to recipient cells surviving conditioning.

This CDR3 region has 17 residues. The germline V gene has CDR1 DFQATT and CDR2 SNEGSKA (reference sequence). The chain couples TRBV20-1 to TRBJ2-3, with TRBD2 matching 7 bases. Material: PBMCs, mostly from graft donor cells, obtained 360 days after TCRalphabeta/CD19-depleted stem cell transplant. The clonotype was recovered from a boy in the first two years of life who had a stem cell transplant for SCID, so the T cells may come from the graft donor. The CDR3 nucleotides are TGCTGTGCTAGAGATCTGGTCCGGGAGGCTAGCACAGATACGCAGTATTTT. The encoded protein is CCARDLVREASTDTQYF.